One T cell receptor beta chain is described in this entry. What it recognizes is unknown. This record comes from a study of OX40 agonist ivuxolimab in advanced cancers. At the level of the study: Of mixed ages from about 20 to 85 and averaging roughly 60 years, the group was approximately 80% male. General study results and limits: Clonal expansion was seen in CD4+ and CD8+ blood T cells by week 6 at 0.1 to 3.0 mg/kg.

Germline CDR1 reads SGHNT; CDR2 reads YYREEE (reference sequence). This CDR3 has 14 amino acids. The germline V and J ends were trimmed by 5 bases and 4 bases, with 14 bases remaining between them. Sequencing was performed with immunoSEQ multiplex PCR; in TCRdb, only in-frame clones are kept and a portion is missing. The repertoire holds approximately 50,000 clones, 86% seen once, with approximately 15% in the top ten. This receptor was taken from an adult with an advanced solid tumor such as melanoma, head and neck, liver or kidney cancer. The V call is TRBV5-4, the J call TRBJ2-3; D ambiguous. Material: CD4+ or CD8+ T cells sorted from blood, obtained in a trial of the OX40 agonist ivuxolimab. CDR3 sequence reads: CASRSPSLSDTQYF. In DNA, the CDR3 is TGTGCCAGCAGGAGTCCATCCCTTTCAGATACGCAGTATTTT. The full variable domain, rest sourced from reference TRBV5-4 and TRBJ2-3, is ETGVTQSPTHLIKTRGQQVTLRCSSQSGHNTVSWYQQALGQGPQFIFQYYREEENGRGNFPPRFSGLQFPNYSSELNVNALELDDSALYLCASRSPSLSDTQYFGPGTRLTVL.